The clone carrying this T cell receptor (beta chain) was found many times. Its antigen is unidentified. Trimming took 0 bases from V and 4 from J; bases not matched to a gene: 6. CDR3 size: 16 residues. CDR1 is DFQATT and CDR2 is SNEGSKA in the germline V gene (reference sequence). This entry is derived from a study of identical twins. General observations from the study: A lower insertion count was a feature of abundant cord blood beta clonotypes, with no such feature in memory repertoires.

TCRdb ran MiXCR on the 5' RACE reads and lists one entry per CDR3 protein. The repertoire consists of roughly 710,000 distinct CDR3 sequences, with around 6% occurring once and the leading ten covering around 2%. The gene calls are TRBV20-1 and TRBJ2-1; 10 nucleotides agree with TRBD2. The receptor comes from a young man in good health. Sequenced material: naive T cells sorted from blood. CDR3 loop: CSARDVGLAEYNEQFF. The CDR3 DNA reads as TGCAGTGCTAGAGATGTAGGACTAGCGGAATACAATGAGCAGTTCTTC.